Sequencing of this T cell receptor (beta chain) was carried out in a study of T cell responses to AZD1222 COVID-19 vaccine. Looking at the study overall: Pooled samples include second doses given at about 4 or 12 weeks. Broader study findings: Along spike, vaccine-associated CD4 TCRs were found throughout, with dominance at 160-218 and 743-854.

TCRdb's copy holds only in-frame clones and misses some; the assay was immunoSEQ multiplex PCR. The data contain around 110,000 clones, around 90% of them singletons. Trimming at V came to 6 bases and at J to 8 bases, leaving 9 bases not matched to a gene. The germline CDR1 and CDR2 sequences are MNHEY and SVGAGI. The CDR3 consists of 13 residues. As concerns this clone: Its target is unknown.

The sequencing here drew on peripheral blood, taken on day 0 of AZD1222 vaccination. The TCR originated in an adult in good health. The chain recombines TRBV6-5 with TRBJ1-2; 7 bases line up with TRBD1. The CDR3 DNA follows: TGTGCCAGCAGAGTGACAGGGTCTTTGGGCTACACCTTC. Residues: CASRVTGSLGYTF.